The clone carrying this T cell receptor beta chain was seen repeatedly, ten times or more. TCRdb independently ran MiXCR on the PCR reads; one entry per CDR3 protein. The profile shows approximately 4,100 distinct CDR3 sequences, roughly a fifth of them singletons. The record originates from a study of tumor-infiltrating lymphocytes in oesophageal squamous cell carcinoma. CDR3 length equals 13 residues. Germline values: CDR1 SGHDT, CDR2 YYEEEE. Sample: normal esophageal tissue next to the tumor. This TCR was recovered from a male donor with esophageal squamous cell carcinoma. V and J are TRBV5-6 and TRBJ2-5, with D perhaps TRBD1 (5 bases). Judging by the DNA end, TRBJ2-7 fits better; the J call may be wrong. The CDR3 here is CASSFDSSYEQYF. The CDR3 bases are TGTGCCAGCAGCTTTGACAGCTCCTACGAGCAGTACTTC.